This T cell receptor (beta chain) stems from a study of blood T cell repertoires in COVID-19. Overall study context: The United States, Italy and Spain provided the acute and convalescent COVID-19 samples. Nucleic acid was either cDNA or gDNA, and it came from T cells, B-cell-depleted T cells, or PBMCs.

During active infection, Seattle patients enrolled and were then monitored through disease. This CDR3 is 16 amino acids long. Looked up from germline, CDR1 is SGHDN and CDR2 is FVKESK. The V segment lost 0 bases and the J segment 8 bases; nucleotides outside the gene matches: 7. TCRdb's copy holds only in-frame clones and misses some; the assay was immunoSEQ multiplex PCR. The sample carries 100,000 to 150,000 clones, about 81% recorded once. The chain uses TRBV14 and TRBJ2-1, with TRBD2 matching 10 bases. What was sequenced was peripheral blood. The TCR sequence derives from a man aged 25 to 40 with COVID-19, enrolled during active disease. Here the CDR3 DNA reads TGTGCCAGCAGCCAAGATATAGGGACTAGCGCCGATGAGCAGTTCTTC. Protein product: CASSQDIGTSADEQFF.